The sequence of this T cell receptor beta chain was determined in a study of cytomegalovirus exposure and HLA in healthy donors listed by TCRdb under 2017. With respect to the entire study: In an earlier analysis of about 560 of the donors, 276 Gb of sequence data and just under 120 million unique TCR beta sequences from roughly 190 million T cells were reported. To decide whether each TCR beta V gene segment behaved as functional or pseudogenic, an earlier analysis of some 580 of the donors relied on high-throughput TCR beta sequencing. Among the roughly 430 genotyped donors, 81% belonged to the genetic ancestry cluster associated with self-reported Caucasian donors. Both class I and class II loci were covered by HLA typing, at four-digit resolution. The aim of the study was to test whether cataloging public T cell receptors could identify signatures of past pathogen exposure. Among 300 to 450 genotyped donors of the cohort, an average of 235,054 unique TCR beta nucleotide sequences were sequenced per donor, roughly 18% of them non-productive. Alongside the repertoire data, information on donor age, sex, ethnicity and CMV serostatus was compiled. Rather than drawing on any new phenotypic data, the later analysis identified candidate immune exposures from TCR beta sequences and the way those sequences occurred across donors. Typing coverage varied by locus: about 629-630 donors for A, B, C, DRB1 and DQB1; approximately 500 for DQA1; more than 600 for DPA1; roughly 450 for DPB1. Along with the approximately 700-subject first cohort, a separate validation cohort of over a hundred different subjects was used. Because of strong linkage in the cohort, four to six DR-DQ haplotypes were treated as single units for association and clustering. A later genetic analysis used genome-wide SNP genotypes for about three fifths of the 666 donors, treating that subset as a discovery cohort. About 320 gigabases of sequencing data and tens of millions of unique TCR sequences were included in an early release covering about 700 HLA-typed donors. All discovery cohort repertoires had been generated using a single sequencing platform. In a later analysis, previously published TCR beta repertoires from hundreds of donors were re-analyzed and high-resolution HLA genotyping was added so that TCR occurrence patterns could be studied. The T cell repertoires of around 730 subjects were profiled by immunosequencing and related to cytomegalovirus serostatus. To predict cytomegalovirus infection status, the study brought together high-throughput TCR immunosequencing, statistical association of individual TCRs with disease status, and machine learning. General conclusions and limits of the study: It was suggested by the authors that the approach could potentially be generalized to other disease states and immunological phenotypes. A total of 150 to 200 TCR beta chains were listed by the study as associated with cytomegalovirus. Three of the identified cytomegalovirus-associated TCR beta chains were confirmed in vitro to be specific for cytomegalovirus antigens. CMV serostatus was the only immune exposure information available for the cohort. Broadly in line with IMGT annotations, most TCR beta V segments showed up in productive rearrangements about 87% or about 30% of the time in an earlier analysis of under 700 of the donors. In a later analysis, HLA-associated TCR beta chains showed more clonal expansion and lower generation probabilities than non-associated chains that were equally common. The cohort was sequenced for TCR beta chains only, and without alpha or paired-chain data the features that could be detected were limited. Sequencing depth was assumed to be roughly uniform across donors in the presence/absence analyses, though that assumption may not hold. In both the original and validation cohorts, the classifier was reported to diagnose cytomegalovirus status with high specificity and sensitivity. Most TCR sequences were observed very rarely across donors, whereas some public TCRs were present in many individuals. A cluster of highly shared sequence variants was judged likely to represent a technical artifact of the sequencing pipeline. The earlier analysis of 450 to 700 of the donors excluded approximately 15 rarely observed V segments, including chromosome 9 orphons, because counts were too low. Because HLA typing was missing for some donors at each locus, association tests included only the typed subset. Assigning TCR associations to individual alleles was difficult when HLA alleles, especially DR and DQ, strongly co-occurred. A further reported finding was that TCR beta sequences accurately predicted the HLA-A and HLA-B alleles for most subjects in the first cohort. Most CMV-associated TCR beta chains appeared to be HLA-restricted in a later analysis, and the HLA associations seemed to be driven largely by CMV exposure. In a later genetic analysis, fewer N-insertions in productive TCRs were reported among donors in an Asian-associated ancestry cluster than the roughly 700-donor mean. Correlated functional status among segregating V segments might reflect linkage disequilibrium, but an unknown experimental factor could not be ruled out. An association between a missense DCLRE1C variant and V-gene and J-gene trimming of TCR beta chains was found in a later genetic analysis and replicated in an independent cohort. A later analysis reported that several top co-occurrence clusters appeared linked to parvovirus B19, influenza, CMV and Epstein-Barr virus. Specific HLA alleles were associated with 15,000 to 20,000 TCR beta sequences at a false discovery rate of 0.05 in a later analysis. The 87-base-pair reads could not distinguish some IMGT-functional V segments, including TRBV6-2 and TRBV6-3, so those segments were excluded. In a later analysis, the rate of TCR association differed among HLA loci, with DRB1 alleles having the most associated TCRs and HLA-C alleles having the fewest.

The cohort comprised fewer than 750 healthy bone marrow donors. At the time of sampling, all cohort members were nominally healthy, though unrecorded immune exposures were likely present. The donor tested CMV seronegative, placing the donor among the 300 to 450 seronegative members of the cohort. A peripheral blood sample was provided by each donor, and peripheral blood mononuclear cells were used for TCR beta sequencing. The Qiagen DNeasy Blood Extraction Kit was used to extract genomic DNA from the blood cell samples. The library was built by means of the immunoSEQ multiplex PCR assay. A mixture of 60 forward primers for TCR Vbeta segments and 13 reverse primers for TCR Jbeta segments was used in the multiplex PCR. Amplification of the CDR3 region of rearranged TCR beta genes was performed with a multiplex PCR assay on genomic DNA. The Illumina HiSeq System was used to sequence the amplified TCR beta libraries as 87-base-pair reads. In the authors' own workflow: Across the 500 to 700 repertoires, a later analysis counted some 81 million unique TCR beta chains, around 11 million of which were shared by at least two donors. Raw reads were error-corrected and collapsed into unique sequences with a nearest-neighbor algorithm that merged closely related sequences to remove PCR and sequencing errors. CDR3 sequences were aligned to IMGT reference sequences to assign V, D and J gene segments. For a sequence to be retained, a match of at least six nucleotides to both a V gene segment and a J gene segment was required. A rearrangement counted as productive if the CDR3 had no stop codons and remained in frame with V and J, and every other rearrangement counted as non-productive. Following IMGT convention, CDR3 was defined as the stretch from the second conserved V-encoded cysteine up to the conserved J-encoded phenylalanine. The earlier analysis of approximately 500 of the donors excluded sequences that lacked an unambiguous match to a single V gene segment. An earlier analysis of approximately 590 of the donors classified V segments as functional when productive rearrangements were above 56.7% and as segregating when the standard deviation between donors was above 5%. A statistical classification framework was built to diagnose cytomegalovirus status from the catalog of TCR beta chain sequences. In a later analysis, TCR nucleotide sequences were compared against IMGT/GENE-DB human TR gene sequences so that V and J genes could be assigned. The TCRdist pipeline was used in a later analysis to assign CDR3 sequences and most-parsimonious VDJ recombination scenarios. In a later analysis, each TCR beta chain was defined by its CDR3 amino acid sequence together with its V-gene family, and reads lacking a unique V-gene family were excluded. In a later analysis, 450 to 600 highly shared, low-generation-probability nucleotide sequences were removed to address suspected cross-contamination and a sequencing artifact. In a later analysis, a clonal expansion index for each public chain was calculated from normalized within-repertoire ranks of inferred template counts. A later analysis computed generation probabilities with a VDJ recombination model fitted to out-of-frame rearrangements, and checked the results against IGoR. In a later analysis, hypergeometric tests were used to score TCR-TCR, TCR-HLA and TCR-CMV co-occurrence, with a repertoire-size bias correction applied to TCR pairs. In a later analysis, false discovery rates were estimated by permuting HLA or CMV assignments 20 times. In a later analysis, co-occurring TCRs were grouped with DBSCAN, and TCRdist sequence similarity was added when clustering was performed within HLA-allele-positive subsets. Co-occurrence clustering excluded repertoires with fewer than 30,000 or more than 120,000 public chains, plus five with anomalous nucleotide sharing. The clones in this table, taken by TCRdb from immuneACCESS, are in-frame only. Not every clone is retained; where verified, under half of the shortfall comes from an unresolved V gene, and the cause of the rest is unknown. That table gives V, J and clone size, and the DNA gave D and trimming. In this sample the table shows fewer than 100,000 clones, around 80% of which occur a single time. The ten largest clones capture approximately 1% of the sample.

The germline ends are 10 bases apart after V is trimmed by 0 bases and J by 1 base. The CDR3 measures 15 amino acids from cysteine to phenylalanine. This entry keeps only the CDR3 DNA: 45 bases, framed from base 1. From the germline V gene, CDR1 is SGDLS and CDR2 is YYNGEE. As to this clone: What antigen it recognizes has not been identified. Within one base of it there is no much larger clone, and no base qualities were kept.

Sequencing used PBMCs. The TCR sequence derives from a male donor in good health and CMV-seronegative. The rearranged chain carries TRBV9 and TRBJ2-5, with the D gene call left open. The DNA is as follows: TGTGCCAGCAGCGTAGGTCCACAATCCCAAGAGACCCAGTACTTC. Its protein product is CASSVGPQSQETQYF.